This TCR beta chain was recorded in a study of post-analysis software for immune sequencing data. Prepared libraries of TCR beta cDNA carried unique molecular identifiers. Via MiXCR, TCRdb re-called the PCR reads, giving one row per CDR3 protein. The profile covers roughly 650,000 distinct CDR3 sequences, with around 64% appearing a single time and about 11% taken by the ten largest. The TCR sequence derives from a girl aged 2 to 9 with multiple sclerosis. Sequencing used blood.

The CDR3 sequence: CASSTEGGRLNQPQHF. Here the CDR3 DNA reads TGTGCCAGCAGCACCGAGGGGGGACGGCTCAATCAGCCCCAGCATTTT. The chain couples TRBV6-6 to TRBJ1-5, with a weak D call TRBD1 (6 bases). Deletions cut 6 bases from V and 3 bases from J, with 18 bases between. Germline V gives CDR1 MNHNY, CDR2 SVGAGI (reference sequence). This CDR3 contains 16 residues.